This is a list of T cell receptor beta chains from one sample in a study of blood T cell repertoires in COVID-19. Profiled with immunoSEQ multiplex PCR; TCRdb holds only in-frame clones, not every one. In the table there are some 260,000 clones, approximately 81% of which are singletons. The sequenced sample was peripheral blood. The receptors stem from a woman younger than 30 with acute or convalescent COVID-19. CDR3s include the opening cysteine and the closing phenylalanine or tryptophan. A D gene is named only where the DNA matches it firmly. Rows may omit the clone size; those that give it use once, few, many or a size class.

D	size	V	J	DNA	CDR3
-	few	TRBV27	TRBJ1-4	TGTGCCAGCAAAGGGGATGAAAAACTGTTTTTT	CASKGDEKLFF
-	-	TRBV5-8	TRBJ2-5	TGTGCCAGCAGCTCTACCCTGGACAGAGAAGAGACCCAGTACTTC	CASSSTLDREETQYF
-	-	TRBV19	TRBJ1-1	TGTGCCAGTAGTAATAATGAAGCTTTCTTT	CASSNNEAFF
TRBD1	-	TRBV29-1	TRBJ2-7	TGCAGCGTTGAAGGGGTCCAAACCGGGACAGGGTTCTCCTACGAGCAGTACTTC	CSVEGVQTGTGFSYEQYF
TRBD1	few	TRBV3-1/TRBV3-2	TRBJ2-7	TGTGCCAGCAGCCGCGGACAGGGCTACGAGCAGTACTTC	CASSRGQGYEQYF
TRBD2	once	TRBV9	TRBJ2-7	TGTGCCAGCAGCGAGACCTTTAGCGGGAGGATTGGTGAGCAGTACTTC	CASSETFSGRIGEQYF
TRBD2	-	TRBV29-1	TRBJ2-5	TGCAGCGTTGTAGCGGGAGGGCCCCAAGAGACCCAGTACTTC	CSVVAGGPQETQYF
-	-	TRBV7-2	TRBJ2-1	TGTGCCAGCAGCCCTAGTGCAGCGGGCTACAATGAGCAGTTCTTC	CASSPSAAGYNEQFF
-	-	TRBV7-9	TRBJ2-7	TGTGCCAGCAACAACAGTTCCTACGAGCAGTACTTC	CASNNSSYEQYF
TRBD2	-	TRBV5-5	TRBJ2-2	TGTGCCAGCAGCCCGACTACGGTGGGCAGCGGGAGGCCGAACACCGGGGAGCTGTTTTTT	CASSPTTVGSGRPNTGELFF
-	-	TRBV2	TRBJ1-1	TGTGCCAGCAGTGCTAACACTGAAGCTTTCTTT	CASSANTEAFF
-	-	TRBV2	TRBJ1-2	TGTGCCAGCGCAGGGTCGGGTGGCTATGGCTACACCTTC	CASAGSGGYGYTF
TRBD2	-	TRBV6-4	TRBJ2-1	TGTGCCAGCAGTGTCCAACTAGCGGGCTATGAGCAGTTCTTC	CASSVQLAGYEQFF
TRBD2	-	TRBV7-2	TRBJ2-7	TGTGCCAGCAGCTTAGTTGGGGGACTAGCGGGAAGCTACGAGCAGTACTTC	CASSLVGGLAGSYEQYF
TRBD1	-	TRBV19	TRBJ2-2	TGTGCCAGTAGGCCGGGACAGGGAAACACCGGGGAGCTGTTTTTT	CASRPGQGNTGELFF
TRBD2	-	TRBV5-1	TRBJ2-1	TGCGCCAGCAGCATGGGGACTAGCTGGGACAATGAGCAGTTCTTC	CASSMGTSWDNEQFF
-	few	TRBV29-1	TRBJ2-5	TGCAGCGTGGTCCCCGAAGTGAGGGCCCAGTACTTC	CSVVPEVRAQYF
-	once	TRBV28	TRBJ1-5	TGTGCCAGCAGTGGTACAAATCGGGGGGGCAATCAGCCCCAGCATTTT	CASSGTNRGGNQPQHF
-	-	TRBV27	TRBJ2-7	TGTGCCAGCAGTTTATACGCGGGGTACGAGCAGTACTTC	CASSLYAGYEQYF
TRBD1	-	TRBV7-6	TRBJ2-1	TGTGCCAGCAGCTTAGTTCCCGGACAGGGCTACAATGAGCAGTTCTTC	CASSLVPGQGYNEQFF
-	-	TRBV3-1/TRBV3-2	TRBJ2-7	TGTGCCAGCAGCCCCTGGACTACCACCTACGAGCAGTACTTC	CASSPWTTTYEQYF
-	-	TRBV5-1	TRBJ1-2	TGCGCCAGCAGCGTCGGGGTAGCAGAGGGCTACACCTTC	CASSVGVAEGYTF
-	once	TRBV15	TRBJ1-4	TGTGCCACCAGCAGAGATCAGGAGGGAAGTTTTGAAAAACTGTTTTTT	CATSRDQEGSFEKLFF
-	-	TRBV2	TRBJ2-1	TGTGCCAGCAGTGGATCCGGGGACTTCTACAATGAGCAGTTCTTC	CASSGSGDFYNEQFF
-	once	TRBV9	TRBJ1-1	TGTGCCAGCAGCGTAGTGACGGGCACTGAAGCTTTCTTT	CASSVVTGTEAFF
-	-	TRBV18	TRBJ1-4	TGTGCCAGCTCACGAGGGGAGGGTGAAAAACTGTTTTTT	CASSRGEGEKLFF
-	-	TRBV5-1	TRBJ2-7	TGCGCCAGCAGCTCCCTAGGAGGAGACTACGAGCAGTACTTC	CASSSLGGDYEQYF
-	-	TRBV7-8	TRBJ2-5	TGTGCCAGCAGCTTGGGACTTCACGGGCAAGAGACCCAGTACTTC	CASSLGLHGQETQYF
TRBD1	-	TRBV30	TRBJ2-7	TGTGCCTGGGGGACAGGGGGCCCCGAGCAGTACTTC	CAWGTGGPEQYF
TRBD2	-	TRBV6-5	TRBJ2-1	TGTGCCAGCAGAACTAGCGGGAGATTTAATGAGCAGTTCTTC	CASRTSGRFNEQFF
-	-	TRBV18	TRBJ1-2	TGTGCCAGCTCCGCCCAGGGCGAACTCTATGGCTACACCTTC	CASSAQGELYGYTF
TRBD1	-	TRBV2	TRBJ2-1	TGTGCCAGCAGTGCACAGGGGTACAATGAGCAGTTCTTC	CASSAQGYNEQFF
TRBD1	once	TRBV6-4	TRBJ1-2	TGTGCCAGCAGTGACCCTGGCAGGGGGCATGGCTACACCTTC	CASSDPGRGHGYTF
-	-	TRBV7-2	TRBJ1-1	TGTGCCAGCAGCTTAGGACGGGCTGAAGCTTTCTTT	CASSLGRAEAFF
TRBD2	-	TRBV5-5	TRBJ2-7	TGTGCCAGCAGCTTGTTGGAGCTAGCGGGAGATTACGAGCAGTACTTC	CASSLLELAGDYEQYF
TRBD1	few	TRBV7-3	TRBJ2-1	TGTGCCAGCAGCCGTCAGGACAGGGTGAGCTCGGGCTCCTACAATGAGCAGTTCTTC	CASSRQDRVSSGSYNEQFF